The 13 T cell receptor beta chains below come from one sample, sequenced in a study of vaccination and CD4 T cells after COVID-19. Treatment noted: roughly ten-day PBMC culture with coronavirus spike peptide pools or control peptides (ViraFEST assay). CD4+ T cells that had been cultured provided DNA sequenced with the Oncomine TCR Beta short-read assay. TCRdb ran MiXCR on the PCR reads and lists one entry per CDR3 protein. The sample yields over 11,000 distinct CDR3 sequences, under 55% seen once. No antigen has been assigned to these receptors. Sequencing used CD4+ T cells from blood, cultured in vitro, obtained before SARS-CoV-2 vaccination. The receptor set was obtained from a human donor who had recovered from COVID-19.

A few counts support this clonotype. The chain's CDR3 is CATHTQYF. CDR3 coding DNA: TGTGCCACCCATACGCAGTATTTT. The V and J genes are TRBV27 and TRBJ2-3, with D unresolved. Germline loops: CDR1 MNHEY, CDR2 SMNVEV (reference sequence). There are 8 residues in the CDR3. Trimming took 10 bases from V and 7 from J, leaving 3 bases between them.

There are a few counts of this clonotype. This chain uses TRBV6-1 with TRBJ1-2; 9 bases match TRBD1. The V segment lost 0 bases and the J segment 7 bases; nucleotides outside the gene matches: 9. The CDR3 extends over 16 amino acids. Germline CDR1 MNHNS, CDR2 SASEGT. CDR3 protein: CASSEATTGGRPGYTF. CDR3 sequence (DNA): TGTGCCAGCAGTGAAGCAACCACAGGGGGCCGTCCTGGCTACACCTTC.

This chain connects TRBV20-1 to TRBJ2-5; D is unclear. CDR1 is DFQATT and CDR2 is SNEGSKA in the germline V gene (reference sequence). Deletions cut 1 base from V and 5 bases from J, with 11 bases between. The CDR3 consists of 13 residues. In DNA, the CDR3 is TGCAGTGCTAGAGTTCGCGTTGTGGAGACCCAGTACTTC. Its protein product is CSARVRVVETQYF.

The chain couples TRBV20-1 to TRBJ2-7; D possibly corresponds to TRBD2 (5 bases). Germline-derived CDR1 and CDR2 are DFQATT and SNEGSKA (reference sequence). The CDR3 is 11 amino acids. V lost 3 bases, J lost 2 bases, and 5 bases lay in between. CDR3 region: CSASGAYEQYF. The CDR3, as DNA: TGCAGTGCTAGCGGGGCCTACGAGCAGTACTTC.

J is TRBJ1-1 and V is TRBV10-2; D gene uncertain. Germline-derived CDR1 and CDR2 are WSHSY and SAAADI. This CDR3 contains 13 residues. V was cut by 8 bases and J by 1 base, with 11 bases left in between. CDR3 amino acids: CASAGTANTEAFF. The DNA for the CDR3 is TGCGCCAGCGCGGGTACAGCGAACACTGAAGCTTTCTTT.

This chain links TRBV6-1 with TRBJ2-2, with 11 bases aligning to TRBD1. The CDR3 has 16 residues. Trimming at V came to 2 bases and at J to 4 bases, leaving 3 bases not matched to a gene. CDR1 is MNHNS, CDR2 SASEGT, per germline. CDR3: CASSETGQGGTGELFF. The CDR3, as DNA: TGTGCCAGCAGTGAAACGGGACAGGGGGGCACCGGGGAGCTGTTTTTT.

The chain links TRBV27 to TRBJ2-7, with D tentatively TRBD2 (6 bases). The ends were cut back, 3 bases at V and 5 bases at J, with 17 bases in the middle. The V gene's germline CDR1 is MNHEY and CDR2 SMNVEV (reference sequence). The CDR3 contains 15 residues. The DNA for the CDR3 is TGTGCCAGCAGTTTGGGGGGACTGGTCCGGAACGAGCAGTACTTC. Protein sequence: CASSLGGLVRNEQYF.

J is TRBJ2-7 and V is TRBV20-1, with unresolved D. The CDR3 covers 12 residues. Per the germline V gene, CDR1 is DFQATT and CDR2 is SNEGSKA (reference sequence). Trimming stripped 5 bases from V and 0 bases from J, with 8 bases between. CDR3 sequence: CSASPGSYEQYF. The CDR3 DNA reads TGCAGTGCTTCCCCGGGCTCCTACGAGCAGTACTTC.

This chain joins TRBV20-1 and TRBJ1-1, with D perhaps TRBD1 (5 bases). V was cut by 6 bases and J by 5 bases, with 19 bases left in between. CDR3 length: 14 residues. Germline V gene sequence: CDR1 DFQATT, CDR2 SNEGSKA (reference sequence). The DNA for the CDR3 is TGCAGTGCCAGCATCAGACTAGGGGTAACTGAAGCTTTCTTT. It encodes CSASIRLGVTEAFF.

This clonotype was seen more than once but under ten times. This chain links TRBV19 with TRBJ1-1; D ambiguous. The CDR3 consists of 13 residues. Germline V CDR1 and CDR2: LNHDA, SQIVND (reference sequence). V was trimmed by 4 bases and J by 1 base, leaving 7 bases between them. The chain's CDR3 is CASSRRQNTEAFF. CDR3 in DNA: TGTGCCAGTAGTAGAAGACAGAACACTGAAGCTTTCTTT. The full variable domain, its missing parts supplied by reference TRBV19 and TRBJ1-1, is DGGITQSPKYLFRKEGQNVTLSCEQNLNHDAMYWYRQDPGQGLRLIYYSQIVNDFQKGDIAEGYSVSREKKESFPLTVTSAQKNPTAFYLCASSRRQNTEAFFGQGTRLTVV.

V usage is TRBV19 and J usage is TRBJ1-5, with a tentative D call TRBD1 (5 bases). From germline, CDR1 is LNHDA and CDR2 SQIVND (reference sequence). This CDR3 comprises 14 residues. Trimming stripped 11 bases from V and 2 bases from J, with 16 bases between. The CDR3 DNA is TGTGCCTCTACGTCGGGGGGGGGCAATCAGCCCCAGCATTTT. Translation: CASTSGGGNQPQHF.

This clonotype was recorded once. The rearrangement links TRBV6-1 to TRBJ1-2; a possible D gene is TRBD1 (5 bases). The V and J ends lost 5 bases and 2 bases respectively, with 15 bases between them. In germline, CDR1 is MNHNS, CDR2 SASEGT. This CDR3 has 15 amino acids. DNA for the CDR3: TGTGCCAGCAGTAATCAAGGGTCAGGGAACTATGGCTACACCTTC. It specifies CASSNQGSGNYGYTF.

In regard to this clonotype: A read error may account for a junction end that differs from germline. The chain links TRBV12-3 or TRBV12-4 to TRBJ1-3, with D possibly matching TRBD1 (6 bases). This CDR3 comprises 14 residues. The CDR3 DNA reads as TGTGCCAGCAGCTTAGACAGGTCTGGAAACACCATATATTTT. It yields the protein CASSLDRSGNTIYF.